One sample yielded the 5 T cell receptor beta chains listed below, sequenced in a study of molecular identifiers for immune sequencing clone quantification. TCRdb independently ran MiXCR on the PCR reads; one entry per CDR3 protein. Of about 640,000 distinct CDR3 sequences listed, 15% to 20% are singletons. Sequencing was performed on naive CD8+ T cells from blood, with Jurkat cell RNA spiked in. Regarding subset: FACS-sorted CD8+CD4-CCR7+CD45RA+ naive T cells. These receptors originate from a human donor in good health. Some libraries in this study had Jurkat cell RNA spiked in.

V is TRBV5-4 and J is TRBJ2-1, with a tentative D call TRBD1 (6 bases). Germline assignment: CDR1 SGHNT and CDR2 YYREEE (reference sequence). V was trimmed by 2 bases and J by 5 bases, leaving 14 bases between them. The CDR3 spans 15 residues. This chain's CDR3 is CASSFKQGVHNEQFF. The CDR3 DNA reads TGTGCCAGCAGCTTTAAACAGGGAGTCCACAATGAGCAGTTCTTC.

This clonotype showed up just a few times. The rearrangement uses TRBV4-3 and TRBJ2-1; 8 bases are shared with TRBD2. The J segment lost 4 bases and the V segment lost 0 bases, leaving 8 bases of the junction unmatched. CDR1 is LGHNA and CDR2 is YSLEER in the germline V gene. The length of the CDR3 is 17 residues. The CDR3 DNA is TGCGCCAGCAGCCAAGACCCGGGACTAGATTTATACAATGAGCAGTTCTTC. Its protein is CASSQDPGLDLYNEQFF.

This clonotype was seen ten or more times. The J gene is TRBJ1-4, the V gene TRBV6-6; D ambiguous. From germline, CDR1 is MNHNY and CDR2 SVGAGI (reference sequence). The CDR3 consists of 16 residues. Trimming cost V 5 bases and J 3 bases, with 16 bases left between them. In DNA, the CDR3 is TGTGCCAGCAGTCCGGCCGGGTCTGGCGCTAATGAAAAACTGTTTTTT. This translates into CASSPAGSGANEKLFF.

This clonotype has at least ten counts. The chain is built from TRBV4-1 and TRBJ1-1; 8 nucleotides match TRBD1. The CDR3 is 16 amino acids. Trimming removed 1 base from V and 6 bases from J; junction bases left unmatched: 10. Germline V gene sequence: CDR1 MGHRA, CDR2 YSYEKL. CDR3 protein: CASSQGAGGLGAEAFF. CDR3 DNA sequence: TGCGCCAGCAGCCAAGGTGCAGGGGGCCTTGGGGCTGAAGCTTTCTTT.

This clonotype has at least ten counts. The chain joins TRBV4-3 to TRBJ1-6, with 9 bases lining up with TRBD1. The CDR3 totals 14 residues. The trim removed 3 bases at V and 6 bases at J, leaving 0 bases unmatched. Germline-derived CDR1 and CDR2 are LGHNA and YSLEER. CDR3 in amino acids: CASSQGQGNSPLHF. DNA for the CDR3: TGCGCCAGCAGCCAGGGACAGGGTAATTCACCCCTCCACTTT.